This T cell receptor (beta chain) is from a study of monozygotic twins with inflammatory bowel disease. TCRdb derives one entry per CDR3 protein from the 5' RACE reads, leaving out DNA. The listing records 400,000 or so distinct CDR3 sequences. The sequence derives from a human donor with ulcerative colitis or Crohn's disease, or a healthy co-twin of an affected twin (not recorded which). Sequenced: blood.

The CDR3 reads CASSYGSGQGYETQYF. The chain couples TRBV6-5 to TRBJ2-5; TCRdb selects TRBD1, and the lack of DNA leaves this call unchecked. The germline CDR1 and CDR2 sequences are MNHEY and SVGAGI. CDR3 length equals 16 residues.